This TCR beta chain stems from a study of blood T cell repertoires in COVID-19 (TCRdb year 2020). At the level of the whole study: Samples covering the acute and convalescent phases of COVID-19 were provided by collaborators in the United States, Italy and Spain. The prospective study material was composed of cDNA or gDNA derived from T cells, B-cell-depleted T cells, or PBMCs. Where available, HLA class I and class II types were obtained from metadata supplied by the sample provider rather than from assay-based typing. Samples came from the ongoing ImmuneRACE study (first 160 participants) plus 1,254 subjects from 6 global collaborators. Deeply sampled blood TCRbeta repertoires from subjects exposed to, actively infected with, or recovered from COVID-19 were included in the dataset. The sample metadata nearly always contained a de-identified subject ID, COVID-19 status, age in years and sex. A freely available public database, intended as a resource for researchers studying the immune response to SARS-CoV-2, is where the repertoires were released.

The collaborating institutions used their own protocols to collect whole blood in K2EDTA tubes. For TCRbeta analysis, collaborators shipped samples as frozen whole blood, isolated PBMCs, or DNA extracted from either of those sample types. The immunoSEQ Assay, a bias-controlled multiplex PCR, was used to amplify TCRbeta CDR3 regions from genomic DNA. The study's processing was this. The number of nucleated cells in each sample was estimated from the amplification of reference gene primers within the assay. To quantify the absolute abundance of each unique TCRbeta CDR3 rearrangement, sequence reads were collapsed and filtered. For each sample, productive Simpson clonality was calculated as the square root of Simpson's diversity index over productive rearrangements. What TCRdb holds here is the immuneACCESS table cut down to in-frame rearrangements. Part of the clones is not present; checked against another copy, under half of the missing clones reflect an unresolved V gene, and the others are unexplained. V and J calls and clone size follow that table, whereas D and trimming were derived from the DNA. This sample has 150,000 to 200,000 clones in its table, and approximately 78% of those were observed once. Of the sample, about a tenth is held by the ten largest clones.

Results the study describes overall, beyond this receptor: Clinical and demographic metadata were provided uncurated, with the amount varying by source and participant.

Measured from the cysteine to the phenylalanine, the CDR3 is 13 residues long. Only the CDR3 portion is preserved as DNA: 39 bases, with reading frame beginning at the first base. Compared with germline, V lacks 6 bases and J lacks 4 bases; bases without a gene match: 5. A note on this clone: The antigen this receptor binds is unknown. Within one base of it there is no much larger clone, and no base qualities were kept.

This TCR came from a human donor in a cohort sampled during active COVID-19. Sequenced sample: peripheral blood. The chain joins TRBV5-3 to TRBJ1-1; the junction holds 8 bases that match TRBD1. TRBV5-3 is identified as an open reading frame with a role that is uncertain. The sequenced DNA: TGTGCCAGAAAGGGGCAGGGGGCCACTGAAGCTTTCTTT. The translation is CARKGQGATEAFF.